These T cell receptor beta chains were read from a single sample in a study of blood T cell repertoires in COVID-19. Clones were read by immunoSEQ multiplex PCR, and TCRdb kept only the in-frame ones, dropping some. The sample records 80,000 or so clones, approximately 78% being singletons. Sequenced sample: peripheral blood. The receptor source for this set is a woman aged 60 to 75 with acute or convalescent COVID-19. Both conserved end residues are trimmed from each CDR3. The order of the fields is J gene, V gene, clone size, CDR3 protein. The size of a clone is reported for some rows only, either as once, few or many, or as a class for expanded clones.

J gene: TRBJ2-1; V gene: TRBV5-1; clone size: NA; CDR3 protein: ASSAGLAGGPGADEQF
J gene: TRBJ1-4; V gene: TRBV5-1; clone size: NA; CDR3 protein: ASSLLQGTNEKLF
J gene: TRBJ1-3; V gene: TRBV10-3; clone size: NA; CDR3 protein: AIRGTGGSGNTIY
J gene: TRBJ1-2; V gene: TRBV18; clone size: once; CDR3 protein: ASSPYGRGDGYT
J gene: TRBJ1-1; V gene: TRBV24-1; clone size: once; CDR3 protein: ATSVARDTEAF
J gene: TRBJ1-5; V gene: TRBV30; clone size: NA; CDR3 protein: AWSPIYRGSYSNQPQH
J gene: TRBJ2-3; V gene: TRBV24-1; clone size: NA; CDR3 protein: ATSDDLGLAGPTDTQY
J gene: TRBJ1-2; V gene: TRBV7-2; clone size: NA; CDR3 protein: ASSQGANYGYT
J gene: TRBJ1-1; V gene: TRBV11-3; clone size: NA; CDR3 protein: ASSFRMGTEAF
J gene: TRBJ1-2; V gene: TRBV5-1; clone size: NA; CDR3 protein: ASSQQGADGYT
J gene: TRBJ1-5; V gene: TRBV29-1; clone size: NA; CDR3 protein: SVADRGYQPQH
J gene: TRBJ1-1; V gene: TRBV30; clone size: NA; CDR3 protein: AWSVVARNTEAF
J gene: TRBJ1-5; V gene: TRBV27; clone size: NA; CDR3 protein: ASRSSVRGNQPQH
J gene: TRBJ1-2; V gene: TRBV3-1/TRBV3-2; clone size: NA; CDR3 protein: ASSQRQGSYGYT
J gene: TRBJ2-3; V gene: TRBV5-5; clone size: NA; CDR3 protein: ASSLLSTSTDTQY
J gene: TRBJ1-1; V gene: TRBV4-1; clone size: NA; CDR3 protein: ASSLLKAGTGPMNTEAF
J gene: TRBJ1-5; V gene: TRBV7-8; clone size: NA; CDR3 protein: ASGPADRRFSNQPQH
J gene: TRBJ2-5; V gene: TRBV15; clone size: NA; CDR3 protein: ATSRGSAGGRETQY
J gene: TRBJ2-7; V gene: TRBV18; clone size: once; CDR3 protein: ASSPGGYEQY
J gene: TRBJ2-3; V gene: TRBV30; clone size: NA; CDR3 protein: AWATGTLTQY
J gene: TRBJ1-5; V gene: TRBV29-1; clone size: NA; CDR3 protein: SVVLVGRQGGQPQH
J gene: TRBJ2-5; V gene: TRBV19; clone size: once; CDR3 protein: ASRSDVAGGSRETQY
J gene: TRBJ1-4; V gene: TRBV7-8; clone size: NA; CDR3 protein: ASSTNRGQLRATNEKLF
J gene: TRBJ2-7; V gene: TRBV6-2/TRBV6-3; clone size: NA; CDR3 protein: ASSYSSRGPYEQY
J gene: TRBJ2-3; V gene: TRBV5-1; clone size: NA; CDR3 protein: ASSFIGDSSTDTQY
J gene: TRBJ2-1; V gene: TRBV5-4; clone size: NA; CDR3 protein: ASSSGLAGGYNEQF
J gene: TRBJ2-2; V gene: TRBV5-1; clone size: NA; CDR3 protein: ASSSNPTGEGLF
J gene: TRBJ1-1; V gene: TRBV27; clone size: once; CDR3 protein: ASSLCPGGAFTAF
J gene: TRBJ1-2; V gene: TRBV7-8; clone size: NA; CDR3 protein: ASSRGESRGDGYT
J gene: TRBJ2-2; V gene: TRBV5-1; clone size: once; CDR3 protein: ASSPSGQGGTGELF
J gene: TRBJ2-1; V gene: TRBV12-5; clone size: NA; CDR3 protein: ASGPEGQGFDEQF
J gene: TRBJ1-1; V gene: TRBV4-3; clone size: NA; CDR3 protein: ASSQATGGDTEAF
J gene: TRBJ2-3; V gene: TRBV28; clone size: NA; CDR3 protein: ASSVSGGAATDTQY
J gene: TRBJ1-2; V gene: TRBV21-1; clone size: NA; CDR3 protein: ASSRVKDWGTNRGYGYT
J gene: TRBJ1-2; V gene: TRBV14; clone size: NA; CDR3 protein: ASSQDTAWRGNGYT
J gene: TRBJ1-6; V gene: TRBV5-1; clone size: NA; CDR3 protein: ASSLEQGANSPLH
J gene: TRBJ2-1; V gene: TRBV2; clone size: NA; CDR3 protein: ASSEVGTSGINEQF
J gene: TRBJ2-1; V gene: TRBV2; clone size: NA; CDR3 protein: ASSYSGTGGSYNEQF
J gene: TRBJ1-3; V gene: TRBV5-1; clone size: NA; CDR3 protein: ASSLAGLLLGNTIY
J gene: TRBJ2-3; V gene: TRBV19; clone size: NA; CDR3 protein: ASSGQGKDTQY
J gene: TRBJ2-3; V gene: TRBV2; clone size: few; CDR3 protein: ASRGTVRTDTQY